This T cell receptor (beta chain) was sequenced during a study of control samples from healthy donors and cancer patients. The repertoire was sequenced with immunoSEQ multiplex PCR; TCRdb's copy has only in-frame clones and lacks some. The repertoire holds roughly 68,000 clones, with over 80% as singletons. CDR3 length equals 11 residues. V lost 2 bases and J lost 4, with 4 bases in between. Germline CDR1 GTSNPN, CDR2 SVGIG (reference sequence). This receptor was taken from a man in his 60s in good health. The J gene is TRBJ2-3, the V gene TRBV30; no definite D call. Source material: blood. In DNA form, the CDR3 reads TGTGCCTGGAGTTCTCCAGATACGCAGTATTTT. Translation gives CAWSSPDTQYF.